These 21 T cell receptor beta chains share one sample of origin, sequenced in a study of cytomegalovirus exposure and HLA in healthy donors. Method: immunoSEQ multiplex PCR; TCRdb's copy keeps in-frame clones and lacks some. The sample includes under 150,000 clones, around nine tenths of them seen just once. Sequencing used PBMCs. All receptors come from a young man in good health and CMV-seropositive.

CDR3 in amino acids: CAGSLGGIGETQYF. For the CDR3, the DNA is TGTGCCGGTTCCCTGGGGGGAATAGGGGAGACCCAGTACTTC. The J gene is TRBJ2-5, the V gene TRBV6-1, with a weak D call TRBD2 (6 bases). From germline, CDR1 is MNHNS and CDR2 SASEGT. V lost 11 bases and J lost 5, with 21 bases in between. The CDR3 loop spans 14 amino acids.

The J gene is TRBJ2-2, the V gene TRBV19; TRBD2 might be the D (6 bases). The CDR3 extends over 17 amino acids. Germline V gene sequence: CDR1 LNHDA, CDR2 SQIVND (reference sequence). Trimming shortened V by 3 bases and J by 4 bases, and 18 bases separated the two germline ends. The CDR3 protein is CASSIGGEGRITGELFF. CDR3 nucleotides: TGTGCCAGTAGTATCGGGGGAGAGGGGCGAATCACCGGGGAGCTGTTTTTT.

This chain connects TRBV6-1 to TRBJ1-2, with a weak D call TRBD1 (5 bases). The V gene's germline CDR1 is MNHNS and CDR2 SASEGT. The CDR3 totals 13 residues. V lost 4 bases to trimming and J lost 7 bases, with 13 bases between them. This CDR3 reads CASSGDWWTGYTF. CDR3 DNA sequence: TGTGCCAGCAGTGGGGACTGGTGGACTGGCTACACCTTC.

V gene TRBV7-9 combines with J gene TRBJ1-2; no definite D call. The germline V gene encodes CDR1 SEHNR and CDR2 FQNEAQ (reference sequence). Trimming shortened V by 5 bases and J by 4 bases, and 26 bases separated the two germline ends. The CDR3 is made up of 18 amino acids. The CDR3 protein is CASSPIYFLRDGPYGYTF. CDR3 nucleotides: TGTGCCAGCAGCCCCATTTATTTCCTTCGGGATGGGCCCTATGGCTACACCTTC.

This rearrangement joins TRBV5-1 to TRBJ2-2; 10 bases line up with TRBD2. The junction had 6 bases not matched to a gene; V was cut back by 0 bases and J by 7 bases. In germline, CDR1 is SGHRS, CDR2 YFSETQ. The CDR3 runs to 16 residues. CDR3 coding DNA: TGCGCCAGCAGCTTGGAAGGTCGACTAGCGGGCGGGGAGCTGTTTTTT. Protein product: CASSLEGRLAGGELFF.

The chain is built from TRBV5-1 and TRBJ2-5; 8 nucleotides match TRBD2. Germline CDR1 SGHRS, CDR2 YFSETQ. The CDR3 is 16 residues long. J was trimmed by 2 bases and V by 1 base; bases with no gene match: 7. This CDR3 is CASSLQSGGGQETQYF. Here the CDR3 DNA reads TGCGCCAGCAGCTTGCAAAGCGGGGGCGGTCAAGAGACCCAGTACTTC. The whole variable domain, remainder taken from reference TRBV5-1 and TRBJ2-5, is KAGVTQTPRYLIKTRGQQVTLSCSPISGHRSVSWYQQTPGQGLQFLFEYFSETQRNKGNFPGRFSGRQFSNSRSEMNVSTLELGDSALYLCASSLQSGGGQETQYFGPGTRLLVL.

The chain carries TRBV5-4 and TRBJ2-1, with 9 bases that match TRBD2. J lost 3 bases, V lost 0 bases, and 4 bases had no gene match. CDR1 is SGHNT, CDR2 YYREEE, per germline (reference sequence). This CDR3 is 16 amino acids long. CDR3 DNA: TGTGCCAGCAGCTTGGGGCTAGCGGGAATCTACAATGAGCAGTTCTTC. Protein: CASSLGLAGIYNEQFF. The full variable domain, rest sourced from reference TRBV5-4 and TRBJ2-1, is ETGVTQSPTHLIKTRGQQVTLRCSSQSGHNTVSWYQQALGQGPQFIFQYYREEENGRGNFPPRFSGLQFPNYSSELNVNALELDDSALYLCASSLGLAGIYNEQFFGPGTRLTVL.

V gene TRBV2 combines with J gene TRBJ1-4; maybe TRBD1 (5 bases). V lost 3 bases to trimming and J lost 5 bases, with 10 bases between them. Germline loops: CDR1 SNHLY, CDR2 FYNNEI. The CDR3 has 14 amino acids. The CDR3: CASSDRQMNEKLFF. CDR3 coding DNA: TGTGCCAGCAGTGACCGACAGATGAATGAAAAACTGTTTTTT.

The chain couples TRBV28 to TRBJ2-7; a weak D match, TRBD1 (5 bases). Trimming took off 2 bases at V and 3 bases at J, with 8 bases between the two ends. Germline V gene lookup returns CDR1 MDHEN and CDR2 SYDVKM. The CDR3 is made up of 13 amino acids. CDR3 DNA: TGTGCCAGCAGTTTAACAGGTAGCTACGAGCAGTACTTC. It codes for CASSLTGSYEQYF. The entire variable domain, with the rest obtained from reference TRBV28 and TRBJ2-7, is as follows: DVKVTQSSRYLVKRTGEKVFLECVQDMDHENMFWYRQDPGLGLRLIYFSYDVKMKEKGDIPEGYSVSREKKERFSLILESASTNQTSMYLCASSLTGSYEQYFGPGTRLTVT.

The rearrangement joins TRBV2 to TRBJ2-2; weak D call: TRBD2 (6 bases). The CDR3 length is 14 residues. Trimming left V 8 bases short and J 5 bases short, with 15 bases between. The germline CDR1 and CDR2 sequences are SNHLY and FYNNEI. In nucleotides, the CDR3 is TGTGCCAGCTCCGACGGGAGCATAACCGGGGAGCTGTTTTTT. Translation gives CASSDGSITGELFF.

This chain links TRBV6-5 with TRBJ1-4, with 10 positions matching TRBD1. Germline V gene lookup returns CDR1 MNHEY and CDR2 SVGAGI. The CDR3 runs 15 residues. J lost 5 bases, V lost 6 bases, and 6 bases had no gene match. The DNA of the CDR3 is TGTGCCAGCAGCCAAAAGGACAGGGGGAATGAAAAACTGTTTTTT. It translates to CASSQKDRGNEKLFF.

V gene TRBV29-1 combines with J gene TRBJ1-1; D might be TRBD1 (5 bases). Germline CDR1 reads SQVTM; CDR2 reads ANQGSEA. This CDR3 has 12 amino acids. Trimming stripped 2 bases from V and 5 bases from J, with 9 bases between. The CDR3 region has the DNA TGCAGCGTTGAACGGGAGGGGACTGAAGCTTTCTTT. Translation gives CSVEREGTEAFF.

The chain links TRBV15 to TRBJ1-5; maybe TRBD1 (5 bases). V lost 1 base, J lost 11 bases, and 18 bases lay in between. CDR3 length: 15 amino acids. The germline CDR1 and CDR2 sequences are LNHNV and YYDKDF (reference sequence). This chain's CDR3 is CATSRAGGVGSAQHF. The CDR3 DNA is TGTGCCACCAGCAGAGCTGGGGGGGTAGGGAGTGCCCAGCATTTT.

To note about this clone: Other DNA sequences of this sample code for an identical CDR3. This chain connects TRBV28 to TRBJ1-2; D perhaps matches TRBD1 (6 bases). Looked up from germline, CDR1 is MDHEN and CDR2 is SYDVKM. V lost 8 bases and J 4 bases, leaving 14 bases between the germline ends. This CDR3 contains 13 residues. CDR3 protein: CASSAGGAYGYTF. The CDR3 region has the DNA TGTGCCAGCTCAGCGGGGGGGGCCTATGGCTACACCTTC.

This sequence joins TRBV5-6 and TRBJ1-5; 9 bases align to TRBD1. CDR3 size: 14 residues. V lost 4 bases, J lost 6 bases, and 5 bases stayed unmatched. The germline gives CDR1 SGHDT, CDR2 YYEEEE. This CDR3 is CASSLGQGIQPQHF. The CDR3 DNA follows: TGTGCCAGCAGCCTAGGACAGGGGATTCAGCCCCAGCATTTT.

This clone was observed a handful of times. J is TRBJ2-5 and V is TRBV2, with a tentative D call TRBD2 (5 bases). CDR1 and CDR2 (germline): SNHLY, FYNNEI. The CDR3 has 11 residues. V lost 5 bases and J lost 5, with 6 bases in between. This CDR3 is CASSPGETQYF. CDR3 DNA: TGTGCCAGCAGTCCGGGGGAGACCCAGTACTTC.

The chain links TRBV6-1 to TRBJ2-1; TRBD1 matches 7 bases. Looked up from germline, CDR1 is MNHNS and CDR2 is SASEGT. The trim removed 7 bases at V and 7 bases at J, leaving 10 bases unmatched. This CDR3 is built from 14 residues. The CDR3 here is CASIQQGPGNEQFF. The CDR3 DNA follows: TGTGCCAGCATTCAACAGGGGCCTGGGAATGAGCAGTTCTTC.

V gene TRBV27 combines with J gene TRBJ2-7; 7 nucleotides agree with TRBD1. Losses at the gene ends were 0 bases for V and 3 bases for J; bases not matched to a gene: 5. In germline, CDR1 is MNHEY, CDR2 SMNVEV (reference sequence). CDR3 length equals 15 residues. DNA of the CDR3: TGTGCCAGCAGTTTATCCGACAGGGTCAACTACGAGCAGTACTTC. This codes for CASSLSDRVNYEQYF.

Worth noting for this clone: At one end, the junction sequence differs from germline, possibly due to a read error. The CDR3 sequence is CASRYSQGAEKLFF. As DNA, the CDR3 is TGTGCCAGCAGGTACTCGCAGGGGGCTGAAAAACTGTTTTTT. The gene calls are TRBV6-5 and TRBJ1-4; TRBD1 matches at 8 bases. This CDR3 has 14 residues. Germline loops: CDR1 MNHEY, CDR2 SVGAGI.

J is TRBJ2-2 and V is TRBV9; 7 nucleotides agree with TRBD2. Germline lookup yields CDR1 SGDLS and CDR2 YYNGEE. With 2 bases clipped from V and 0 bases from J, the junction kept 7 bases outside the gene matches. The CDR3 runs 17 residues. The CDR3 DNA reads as TGTGCCAGCAGCGTGACTAGCCGAACCTCGAACACCGGGGAGCTGTTTTTT. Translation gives CASSVTSRTSNTGELFF.

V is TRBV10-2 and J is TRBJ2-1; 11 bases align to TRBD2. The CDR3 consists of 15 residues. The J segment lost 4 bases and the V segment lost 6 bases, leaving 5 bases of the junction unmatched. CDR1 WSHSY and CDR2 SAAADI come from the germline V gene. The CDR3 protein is CASSEGTSGYNEQFF. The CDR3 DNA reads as TGCGCCAGCAGCGAAGGGACTAGCGGTTACAATGAGCAGTTCTTC.